This TCR beta chain emerged from a study of T-cell memory formation after mild COVID-19. Across the whole study: The study found TCR clusters largely donor specific. Broader study findings: Pre-infection memory held some responding clones, suggesting pre-existing cross-reactive T cells responded. Clones that got smaller from day 15 to 85 had even CD4/CD8, while clones growing later tipped toward CD4+. CD4+ contracting clones were found mainly in CM and EM, and CD8+ ones in EMRA.

TCRdb itself ran the 5' RACE reads through MiXCR, one entry per CDR3 protein. Altogether 470,000 or so distinct CDR3 sequences are present, about 23% being singletons, with the ten largest covering under 15%. In its sample, this clonotype was seen a few times. What it binds is unknown. The germline V gene encodes CDR1 DFQATT and CDR2 SNEGSKA (reference sequence). The CDR3 extends over 17 amino acids. The V segment lost 5 bases and the J segment 2 bases; nucleotides outside the gene matches: 12. The TCR originated in an adult woman who had mild COVID-19 (a few samples of this study predate the infection). Cell type and time point are not known. The sequencing sample was made of PBMCs or a T cell subset sorted from them (not recorded which). This sequence joins TRBV20-1 and TRBJ2-3; the match to TRBD2 covers 11 bases. The CDR3 is CSALDPVAGGPTDTQYF. CDR3 nucleotide sequence: TGCAGTGCTCTCGACCCAGTAGCGGGAGGGCCCACAGATACGCAGTATTTT.